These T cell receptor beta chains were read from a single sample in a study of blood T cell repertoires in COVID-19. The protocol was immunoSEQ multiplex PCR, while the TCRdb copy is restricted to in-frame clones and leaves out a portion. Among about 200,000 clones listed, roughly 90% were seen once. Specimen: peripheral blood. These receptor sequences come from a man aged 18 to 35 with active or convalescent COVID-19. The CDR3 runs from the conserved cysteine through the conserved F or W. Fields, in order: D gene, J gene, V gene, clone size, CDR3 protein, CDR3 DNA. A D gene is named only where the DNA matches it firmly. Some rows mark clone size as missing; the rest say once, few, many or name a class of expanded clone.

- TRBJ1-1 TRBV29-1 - CSGGDGNTEAFF TGCAGCGGGGGCGACGGGAACACTGAAGCTTTCTTT
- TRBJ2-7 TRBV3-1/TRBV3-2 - CASSQDPGQFPYEQYF TGTGCCAGCAGCCAAGACCCAGGGCAGTTTCCCTACGAGCAGTACTTC
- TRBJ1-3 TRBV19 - CASSTRGDSGNTIYF TGTGCCAGTAGTACCAGGGGCGACTCTGGAAACACCATATATTTT
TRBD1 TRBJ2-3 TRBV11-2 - CASNHRGQRTDTQYF TGTGCCAGCAACCACCGGGGACAGCGGACAGATACGCAGTATTTT
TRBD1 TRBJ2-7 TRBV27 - CASSLTGGNYEQYF TGTGCCAGCAGTTTGACAGGGGGTAATTACGAGCAGTACTTC
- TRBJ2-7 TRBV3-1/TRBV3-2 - CASSQVYRETEQYF TGTGCCAGCAGCCAGGTATACAGGGAGACCGAGCAGTACTTC
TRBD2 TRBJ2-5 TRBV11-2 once CASSFGRGETQYF TGTGCCAGCAGCTTTGGGCGGGGGGAGACCCAGTACTTC
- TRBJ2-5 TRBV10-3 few CAISEGTRAQETQYF TGTGCCATCAGTGAGGGAACCAGGGCTCAAGAGACCCAGTACTTC
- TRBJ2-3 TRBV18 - CASSPPIGIDTQYF TGTGCCAGCTCACCACCTATCGGGATAGATACGCAGTATTTT
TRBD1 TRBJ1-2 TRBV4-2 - CASSYRGYDYGYTF TGTGCCAGCAGCTACAGGGGTTATGACTATGGCTACACCTTC
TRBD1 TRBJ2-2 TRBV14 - CASSHLLTGFTGELFF TGTGCCAGCAGCCATTTATTGACAGGGTTCACCGGGGAGCTGTTTTTT
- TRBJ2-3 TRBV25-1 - CASSEEVETDTQYF TGTGCCAGCAGTGAAGAGGTAGAGACAGATACGCAGTATTTT
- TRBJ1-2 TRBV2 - CASSEALGGLYGYTF TGTGCCAGCAGTGAAGCGTTGGGCGGACTCTATGGCTACACCTTC
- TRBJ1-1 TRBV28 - CASIPPGGASTEAFF TGTGCCAGCATCCCACCGGGGGGGGCGTCTACTGAAGCTTTCTTT
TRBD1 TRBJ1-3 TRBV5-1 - CASSLDRTGTAGNTIYF TGCGCCAGCAGCCTTGACCGGACAGGGACGGCTGGAAACACCATATATTTT
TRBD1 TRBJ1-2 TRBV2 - CASSRDRSPFNYGYTF TGTGCCAGCAGCCGGGACAGGTCACCTTTTAACTATGGCTACACCTTC
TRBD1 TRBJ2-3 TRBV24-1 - CATSDRQGSTDTQYF TGTGCCACCAGTGATCGACAGGGTTCTACAGATACGCAGTATTTT
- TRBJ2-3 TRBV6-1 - CASTPLDRSTDTQYF TGTGCCAGCACCCCCCTGGACAGAAGCACAGATACGCAGTATTTT
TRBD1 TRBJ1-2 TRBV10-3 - CAISEAARGSGYTF TGTGCCATCAGTGAGGCGGCCAGGGGGAGCGGCTACACCTTC
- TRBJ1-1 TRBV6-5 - CASSIGGSTEAFF TGTGCCAGCAGTATTGGGGGGTCCACTGAAGCTTTCTTT
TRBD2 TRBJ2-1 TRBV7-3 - CASSLMPGLAGVGEQFF TGTGCCAGCAGCCTAATGCCCGGACTAGCGGGAGTAGGTGAGCAGTTCTTC
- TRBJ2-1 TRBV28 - CASSLYSSYNEQFF TGTGCCAGCAGTTTATATAGCAGCTACAATGAGCAGTTCTTC
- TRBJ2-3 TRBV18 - CASSPRQGTDTQYF TGTGCCAGCTCACCCCGACAGGGCACAGATACGCAGTATTTT
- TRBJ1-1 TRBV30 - CAWSGTFYSEAFF TGTGCCTGGTCCGGGACTTTTTACTCTGAAGCTTTCTTT
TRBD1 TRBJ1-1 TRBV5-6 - CASSLNRGEETEAFF TGTGCCAGCAGCTTGAACAGGGGAGAAGAGACTGAAGCTTTCTTT
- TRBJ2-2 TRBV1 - CTSNRGIPNTGELFF TGCACCAGCAACCGGGGGATCCCGAACACCGGGGAGCTGTTTTTT
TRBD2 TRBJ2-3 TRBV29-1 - CSVERGSGGPTDTQYF TGCAGCGTTGAGAGGGGTAGCGGGGGTCCGACAGATACGCAGTATTTT
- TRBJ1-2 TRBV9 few CASSGDQGPFYGYTF TGTGCCAGCAGCGGGGACCAGGGGCCTTTCTATGGCTACACCTTC
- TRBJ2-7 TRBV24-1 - CATSDTPGDEQYF TGTGCCACCAGTGATACCCCCGGGGACGAGCAGTACTTC
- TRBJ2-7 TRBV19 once CASSIGLLGYEQYF TGTGCCAGTAGTATAGGCCTTCTAGGCTACGAGCAGTACTTC
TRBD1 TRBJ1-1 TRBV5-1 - CASSSTQGAYPPNTEAFF TGCGCCAGCAGCTCGACCCAGGGGGCCTACCCCCCGAACACTGAAGCTTTCTTT
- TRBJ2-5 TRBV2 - CATQDSPQETQYF TGTGCCACCCAAGACAGCCCGCAGGAGACCCAGTACTTC
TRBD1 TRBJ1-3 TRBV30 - CAWSVRRTGGRNSGNTIYF TGTGCCTGGAGTGTACGGCGGACAGGGGGCCGTAACTCTGGAAACACCATATATTTT
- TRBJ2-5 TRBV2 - CASRQGETQYF TGTGCCAGCAGACAGGGAGAGACCCAGTACTTC
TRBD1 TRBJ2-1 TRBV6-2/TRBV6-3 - CASSKRDGTGANEQFF TGTGCCAGCAGTAAAAGGGACGGGACAGGGGCCAATGAGCAGTTCTTC
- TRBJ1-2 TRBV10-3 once CAISESIGQNYGYTF TGTGCCATCAGTGAGTCTATCGGACAGAACTATGGCTACACCTTC
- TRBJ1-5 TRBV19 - CASTNDGGVFSNQPQHF TGTGCCAGTACCAATGACGGGGGGGTTTTTAGCAATCAGCCCCAGCATTTT
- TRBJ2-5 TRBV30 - CAWSEKSQARETQYF TGTGCCTGGAGTGAAAAGAGTCAAGCCCGGGAGACCCAGTACTTC
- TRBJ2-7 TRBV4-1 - CASSRQPAIQSSYEQYF TGCGCCAGCAGCCGGCAGCCCGCCATACAGAGCTCCTACGAGCAGTACTTC
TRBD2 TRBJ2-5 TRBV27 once CASSLQRGDQETQYF TGTGCCAGCAGTTTACAGCGGGGGGACCAAGAGACCCAGTACTTC
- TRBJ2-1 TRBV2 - CASRRTTQGGNEQFF TGTGCCAGCAGACGAACTACACAGGGGGGGAATGAGCAGTTCTTC